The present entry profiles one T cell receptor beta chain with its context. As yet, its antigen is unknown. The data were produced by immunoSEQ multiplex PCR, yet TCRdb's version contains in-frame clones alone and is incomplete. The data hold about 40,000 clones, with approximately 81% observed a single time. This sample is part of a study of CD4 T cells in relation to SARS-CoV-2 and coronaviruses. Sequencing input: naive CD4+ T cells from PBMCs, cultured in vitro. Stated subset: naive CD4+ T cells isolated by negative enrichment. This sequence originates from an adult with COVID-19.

The CDR3 DNA reads TGTGCCAGCAGTTCCCGCGGCCGTATGGCAGGGGGCAAACTTGATGTAGATACGCAGTATTTT. Encoded protein: CASSSRGRMAGGKLDVDTQYF. The V gene is TRBV28, the J gene TRBJ2-3; 8 positions agree with TRBD1. The junction had 26 bases not matched to a gene; V was cut back by 4 bases and J by 5 bases. CDR1 MDHEN and CDR2 SYDVKM come from the germline V gene. The CDR3 covers 21 residues. Supplemented by reference TRBV28 and TRBJ2-3, the full variable domain reads DVKVTQSSRYLVKRTGEKVFLECVQDMDHENMFWYRQDPGLGLRLIYFSYDVKMKEKGDIPEGYSVSREKKERFSLILESASTNQTSMYLCASSSRGRMAGGKLDVDTQYFGPGTRLTVL.